A single sample is the source of the 31 T cell receptor beta chains below, sequenced in a study of T-cell reconstitution after alpha-beta-depleted transplantation in children. A library of TCRbeta sequences, prepared with unique molecular identifiers, was generated. TCRdb re-derived calls from the PCR reads in MiXCR, one entry per CDR3 protein. In the table there are fewer than 700,000 distinct CDR3 sequences, 20% to 25% of which are singletons. Sequenced material: PBMCs, mostly from graft donor cells, taken 360 days after TCRalphabeta/CD19-depleted stem cell transplant. The receptors come from a boy under two years old who had a stem cell transplant for acute myeloid leukemia, so the T cells may come from the graft donor.

The genes are TRBV20-1 and TRBJ2-7; no definite D call. V shed 2 bases and J shed 0 bases, with 5 bases lying between them. CDR3 length: 12 amino acids. The V gene's germline CDR1 is DFQATT and CDR2 SNEGSKA (reference sequence). The CDR3 nucleotides are TGCAGTGCTAGACCTAGCTCCTACGAGCAGTACTTC. Translating gives CSARPSSYEQYF.

This clonotype showed up just a few times. This sequence joins TRBV11-2 and TRBJ2-1; D is perhaps TRBD2 (5 bases). Trimming removed 5 bases at V and 10 bases at J, with 18 bases between. Germline V gene sequence: CDR1 SGHAT, CDR2 FQNNGV. CDR3 length equals 14 residues. CDR3 region: CASSLAHRGEEQFF. The CDR3 nucleotides read TGTGCCAGCAGCCTGGCACACCGGGGAGAGGAGCAGTTCTTC.

In this sample, this clonotype turned up a few times. The genes are TRBV7-9 and TRBJ1-2; D unclear. V shed 1 base and J shed 8 bases, with 11 bases lying between them. Germline loops: CDR1 SEHNR, CDR2 FQNEAQ (reference sequence). The CDR3 consists of 13 residues. The CDR3 reads CASSLDSRRGYTF. The CDR3 DNA is TGTGCCAGCAGCTTAGACAGTCGTAGAGGCTACACCTTC.

This rearrangement joins TRBV19 to TRBJ2-1; tentative D call: TRBD2 (5 bases). Germline CDR1 and CDR2: LNHDA and SQIVND (reference sequence). The CDR3 sequence is 15 residues long. V was shortened by 2 bases and J by 1 base, with 9 bases between the two germline ends. CDR3 loop: CASSITPGSYNEQFF. CDR3 DNA: TGTGCCAGTAGTATAACCCCGGGGTCCTACAATGAGCAGTTCTTC.

V usage is TRBV12-3 or TRBV12-4 and J usage is TRBJ2-3; D might be TRBD1 (6 bases). Trimming pared 2 bases from V and 2 bases from J, leaving 23 bases between. This CDR3 has 19 amino acids. This chain's CDR3 is CASSLRPLLTGLNTDTQYF. The CDR3 DNA follows: TGTGCCAGCAGTTTACGGCCCCTGCTTACAGGGCTGAACACAGATACGCAGTATTTT.

The CDR3 DNA is TGTGCCAGCAGTTCCCTCGGTGGGGGATCTGGGGCCAACGTCCTGACTTTC. It codes for CASSSLGGGSGANVLTF. The chain joins TRBV6-5 to TRBJ2-6; D may be TRBD1 or TRBD2 (5 bases each). The V gene's germline CDR1 is MNHEY and CDR2 SVGAGI. The germline V and J ends were trimmed by 4 bases and 1 base, with 14 bases remaining between them. The CDR3 is made up of 17 amino acids.

Turning to this clonotype: One end of the junction varies from germline; a read error may be responsible. The chain links TRBV24-1 to TRBJ2-5; possible D gene TRBD1, 5 bases. In germline, CDR1 is KGHDR, CDR2 SFDVKD. The length of the CDR3 is 16 residues. The chain's CDR3 is CATSDSRGQGGETQCF. The DNA of the CDR3 is TGTGCCACCAGTGATTCCCGTGGGCAGGGCGGAGAGACCCAGTGCTTC.

This chain connects TRBV15 to TRBJ2-7; either TRBD1 or TRBD2 may supply D (6 bases each). This CDR3 comprises 15 residues. Germline CDR1 and CDR2: LNHNV and YYDKDF (reference sequence). The V gene lost 0 bases and the J gene lost 1 base, with 10 bases spanning the gap. CDR3 nucleotides: TGTGCCACCAGCAGAGAACGGAGGGGGTCCTACGAGCAGTACTTC. Its translation is CATSRERRGSYEQYF.

The chain uses TRBV20-1 and TRBJ2-3; no firm D call. The CDR3 consists of 13 residues. The germline gives CDR1 DFQATT, CDR2 SNEGSKA (reference sequence). V lost 3 bases and J 3 bases, leaving 10 bases between the germline ends. CDR3 sequence (DNA): TGCAGTGCTAGCGGCGGCGAAACAGATACGCAGTATTTT. It translates to CSASGGETDTQYF.

J is TRBJ1-2 and V is TRBV12-3 or TRBV12-4, with 11 bases matching TRBD1. J lost 7 bases, V lost 5 bases, and 6 bases had no gene match. The length of the CDR3 is 14 residues. DNA for the CDR3: TGTGCCAGCAGTGCCTGGACAGGGGGCGGTGGCTACACCTTC. Encoded protein: CASSAWTGGGGYTF.

The chain carries TRBV4-3 and TRBJ2-5; D uncertain. Per the germline V gene, CDR1 is LGHNA and CDR2 is YSLEER. This CDR3 region has 15 residues. The germline V and J ends were trimmed by 1 base and 2 bases, with 11 bases remaining between them. The CDR3 loop reads CASSQVWATQETQYF. The CDR3 DNA follows: TGCGCCAGCAGCCAAGTTTGGGCAACACAAGAGACCCAGTACTTC.

This clonotype turned up a few times. The V call is TRBV20-1, the J call TRBJ2-2; D unresolved. This CDR3 has 14 residues. Per germline, CDR1 DFQATT and CDR2 SNEGSKA (reference sequence). V lost 3 bases and J 0 bases, leaving 8 bases between the germline ends. CDR3: CSASIQTNTGELFF. The CDR3 coding sequence is TGCAGTGCTAGCATCCAAACGAACACCGGGGAGCTGTTTTTT.

For this clonotype: The junction departs from the called germline gene at one end, perhaps through a read error. This chain uses TRBV5-1 with TRBJ2-3; TRBD2 is a possible D gene (6 bases). The germline gives CDR1 SGHRS, CDR2 YFSETQ. This CDR3 comprises 12 residues. CDR3 amino acids: CASSWGEDTQYF. In nucleotides, the CDR3 is TGTGCCAGCAGTTGGGGGGAAGATACGCAGTATTTT.

J is TRBJ2-3 and V is TRBV21-1; the table gives TRBD1 as D, unverified against the DNA. TRBV21-1 is shown as a pseudogene. The CDR3 has 19 residues. CDR3 in amino acids: CASKRFPHLQRTGCKTQYF. Here the CDR3 DNA reads TGTGCCAGCAAACGATTTCCTCATCTTCAAAGGACAGGGTGTAAAACGCAGTATTTT.

The J gene is TRBJ1-6, the V gene TRBV20-1; possibly TRBD1 for D (6 bases). Trimming shortened V by 6 bases and J by 7 bases, and 13 bases separated the two germline ends. CDR1 is DFQATT and CDR2 is SNEGSKA in the germline V gene (reference sequence). The CDR3 totals 13 residues. CDR3 sequence: CSARGRGNSPLHF. For the CDR3, the DNA is TGCAGTGCCAGGGGCAGGGGAAATTCACCCCTCCACTTT.

The chain couples TRBV20-1 to TRBJ1-2; D is possibly TRBD1 (5 bases). V was trimmed by 6 bases and J by 2 bases, leaving 19 bases between them. The CDR3 has 15 residues. Germline V gene lookup returns CDR1 DFQATT and CDR2 SNEGSKA (reference sequence). The CDR3 sequence: CSATGRGRANYGYTF. In nucleotides, the CDR3 is TGCAGTGCCACGGGACGGGGAAGAGCCAACTATGGCTACACCTTC.

V usage is TRBV20-1 and J usage is TRBJ2-7; 11 bases line up with TRBD2. From germline, CDR1 is DFQATT and CDR2 SNEGSKA (reference sequence). CDR3 size: 17 residues. The ends lost 1 base at V and 3 bases at J; junction bases unmatched: 11. CDR3 protein: CSARASSGGRVNYEQYF. The CDR3 DNA reads as TGCAGTGCTAGAGCCTCTAGCGGGGGGCGTGTAAACTACGAGCAGTACTTC.

This chain uses TRBV5-5 with TRBJ1-2; maybe TRBD1 (6 bases). The CDR3 is made up of 16 amino acids. V shed 0 bases and J shed 0 bases, with 12 bases lying between them. Germline V lookup: CDR1 SGHKS, CDR2 YYEKEE (reference sequence). The CDR3 DNA sequence: TGTGCCAGCAGCTTGGATTGGACAGCTTCTAACTATGGCTACACCTTC. Translated, it gives CASSLDWTASNYGYTF.

This chain uses TRBV6-4 with TRBJ1-2, with 7 bases aligning to TRBD1. This CDR3 spans 14 amino acids. CDR1 MRHNA and CDR2 SNTAGT come from the germline V gene. The trim removed 3 bases at V and 8 bases at J, leaving 9 bases unmatched. CDR3 DNA sequence: TGTGCCAGCAGTGATCCGGCCAGGGGGGACGGCTACACCTTC. Translating gives CASSDPARGDGYTF.

This clonotype was observed a few times. V and J are TRBV15 and TRBJ2-5; 7 nucleotides line up with TRBD2. V dropped 0 bases and J dropped 1; count of bases not matched to a gene: 8. The CDR3 covers 17 residues. Germline lookup yields CDR1 LNHNV and CDR2 YYDKDF (reference sequence). The CDR3 nucleotides are TGTGCCACCAGCAGAGATAAGGGACTAACTATCCAAGAGACCCAGTACTTC. This translates into CATSRDKGLTIQETQYF.

The rearrangement links TRBV12-3 or TRBV12-4 to TRBJ2-7; D gene unclear. This CDR3 spans 12 amino acids. Trimming took 6 bases from V and 3 from J, leaving 9 bases between them. For the CDR3, the DNA is TGTGCCAGCAGCTCACTTTACTACGAGCAGTACTTC. Its protein is CASSSLYYEQYF.

This clonotype was recorded at least ten times. This sequence joins TRBV20-1 and TRBJ2-1; 14 bases match TRBD2. The germline CDR1 and CDR2 sequences are DFQATT and SNEGSKA (reference sequence). V trimming: 4 bases; J trimming: 5 bases; junction bases outside the gene matches: 13. The CDR3 covers 18 residues. The CDR3 spells CSATSTSGGASRNNEQFF. The CDR3 DNA follows: TGCAGTGCTACGTCGACTAGCGGGGGGGCCTCACGTAACAATGAGCAGTTCTTC.

This clonotype was observed a handful of times. The V and J genes are TRBV13 and TRBJ2-5, with 12 bases matching TRBD1. CDR1 and CDR2 (germline): PRHDT, FYEKMQ (reference sequence). The V and J ends lost 6 bases and 4 bases, in that order; junction bases with no gene match: 12. The CDR3 is 17 amino acids. The CDR3 is CASSTGTGGGNVETQYF. The CDR3, as DNA: TGTGCCAGCAGTACCGGGACAGGGGGCGGAAACGTAGAGACCCAGTACTTC. Full variable domain (rest looked up from reference TRBV13 and TRBJ2-5): AAGVIQSPRHLIKEKRETATLKCYPIPRHDTVYWYQQGPGQDPQFLISFYEKMQSDKGSIPDRFSAQQFSDYHSELNMSSLELGDSALYFCASSTGTGGGNVETQYFGPGTRLLVL.

This clonotype was seen a handful of times. The chain is built from TRBV11-2 and TRBJ2-4, with D possibly being TRBD2 (5 bases). Deletions cut 5 bases from V and 0 bases from J, with 20 bases between. Per germline, CDR1 SGHAT and CDR2 FQNNGV. CDR3 length: 18 amino acids. CDR3 bases: TGTGCCAGCAGCCAAGATCTAGGGCGAGGGCTAGCCAAAAACATTCAGTACTTC. Protein sequence: CASSQDLGRGLAKNIQYF.

There are many counts of this clonotype. The chain has TRBV6-1 and TRBJ2-3; weak D call: TRBD2 (5 bases). CDR1 MNHNS and CDR2 SASEGT come from the germline V gene. With 7 bases removed from V and 8 bases from J, the gap between germline ends came to 16 bases. The CDR3 spans 13 residues. The CDR3 reads CASTKEGVGTQYF. DNA for the CDR3: TGTGCCAGCACCAAAGAGGGAGTCGGTACGCAGTATTTT.

This clonotype came up a few times. The chain recombines TRBV28 with TRBJ2-7, with TRBD1 identical over 12 bases. With V trimmed by 5 bases and J by 5 bases, 7 bases remained unmatched. From germline, CDR1 is MDHEN and CDR2 SYDVKM. CDR3 length: 15 residues. CDR3 DNA: TGTGCCAGCAGTCGGGACAGGGGGCAGGTGGACGAGCAGTACGTC. Its translation: CASSRDRGQVDEQYV.

The V and J genes are TRBV7-2 and TRBJ2-3, with D perhaps matching TRBD1 or TRBD2 (7 bases each). The germline V gene encodes CDR1 SGHTA and CDR2 FQGNSA. The CDR3 extends over 15 amino acids. V lost 6 bases and J 1 base, leaving 14 bases between the germline ends. The CDR3 bases are TGTGCCAGCAGGTTCAGGGGGAGGGGCACAGATACGCAGTATTTT. It translates to CASRFRGRGTDTQYF.

The sample holds a few counts of this clonotype. J is TRBJ2-1 and V is TRBV12-5, with 9 bases aligning to TRBD1. The germline V gene encodes CDR1 LGHNT and CDR2 FRNRAP. Trimming removed 2 bases from V and 7 bases from J; junction bases left unmatched: 9. The CDR3 is 16 residues long. CDR3 in amino acids: CASGLFPGTGKNEQFF. The CDR3 nucleotides read TGTGCTAGTGGTTTGTTCCCGGGGACAGGGAAGAATGAGCAGTTCTTC.

This clonotype appeared many times. The rearrangement links TRBV20-1 to TRBJ1-5; no clear D. Deletions cut 4 bases from V and 1 base from J, with 8 bases between. CDR1 is DFQATT and CDR2 is SNEGSKA in the germline V gene (reference sequence). The CDR3 spans 13 residues. This chain's CDR3 is CSAIPASNQPQHF. CDR3 DNA: TGCAGTGCTATCCCGGCCAGCAATCAGCCCCAGCATTTT.

This clonotype was observed a handful of times. The rearrangement links TRBV29-1 to TRBJ1-3, with TRBD1 as a possible D gene (6 bases). CDR1 is SQVTM and CDR2 is ANQGSEA in the germline V gene. Between the trimmed V and J ends, which lost 3 bases and 5 bases, there was a span of 14 bases. The CDR3 runs 14 residues. CDR3 in DNA: TGCAGCGTTGACCGGTCGGGGGACAGAAACACCATATATTTT. Amino acid sequence: CSVDRSGDRNTIYF.

The table lists this clonotype with a few counts. This chain connects TRBV4-3 to TRBJ2-7; a possible D gene is TRBD1 (6 bases). Germline V lookup: CDR1 LGHNA, CDR2 YSLEER. Trimming took 0 bases from V and 4 from J, leaving 16 bases between them. The CDR3 loop spans 16 amino acids. Here the CDR3 DNA reads TGCGCCAGCAGCCAAGATGAGAACAGGGCCCCATACGAGCAGTACTTC. Translation: CASSQDENRAPYEQYF.